A single T cell receptor beta chain is shown here with its context. Its specificity is not known. Per TCR library, approximately 3,500 ng of total RNA was used. TCRdb reworked the 5' RACE reads into one entry per CDR3 protein, no DNA. Recorded for this sample: around 370,000 distinct CDR3 sequences. These data belong to a study of monozygotic twins with inflammatory bowel disease. Overall study findings and caveats: Especially with disease activity, IBD patients shared fewer clonotypes with others than healthy twins did.

This CDR3 comprises 11 residues. CDR1 is LGHDT, CDR2 YNNKEL, per germline (reference sequence). The template was total RNA from whole blood, with no T cell sorting. The specimen was blood. The receptor comes from a human donor with ulcerative colitis or Crohn's disease, or a healthy co-twin of an affected twin (not recorded which). This sequence joins TRBV3-1 and TRBJ2-4. The CDR3: CASSQEVIQYF.